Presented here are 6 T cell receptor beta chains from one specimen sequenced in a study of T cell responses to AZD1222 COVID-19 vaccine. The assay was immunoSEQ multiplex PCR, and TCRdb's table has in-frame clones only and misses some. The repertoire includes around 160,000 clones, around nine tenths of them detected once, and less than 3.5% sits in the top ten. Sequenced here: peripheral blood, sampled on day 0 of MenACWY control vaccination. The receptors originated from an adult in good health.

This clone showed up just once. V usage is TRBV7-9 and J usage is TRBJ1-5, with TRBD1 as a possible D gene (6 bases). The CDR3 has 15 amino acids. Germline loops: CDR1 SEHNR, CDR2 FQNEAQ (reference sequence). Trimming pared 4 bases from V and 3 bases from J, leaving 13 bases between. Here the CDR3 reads CASSYAGTFNQPQHF. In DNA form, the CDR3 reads TGTGCCAGCAGCTACGCGGGGACATTCAATCAGCCCCAGCATTTT.

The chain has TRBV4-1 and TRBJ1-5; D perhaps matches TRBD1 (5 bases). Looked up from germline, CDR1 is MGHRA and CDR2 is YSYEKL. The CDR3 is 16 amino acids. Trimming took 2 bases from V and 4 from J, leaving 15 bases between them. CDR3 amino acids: CASSQPRDGRNQPQHF. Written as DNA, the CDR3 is TGCGCCAGCAGCCAACCTCGGGACGGCCGAAATCAGCCCCAGCATTTT.

The CDR3 bases are TGTGCCAGCAGTTTAGGGCAGTTCAATGAGCAGTTCTTC. It yields the protein CASSLGQFNEQFF. This chain connects TRBV27 to TRBJ2-1; no firm D call. CDR3 length: 13 residues. The germline V gene encodes CDR1 MNHEY and CDR2 SMNVEV (reference sequence). V was pared by 2 bases and J by 6 bases, with 8 bases between.

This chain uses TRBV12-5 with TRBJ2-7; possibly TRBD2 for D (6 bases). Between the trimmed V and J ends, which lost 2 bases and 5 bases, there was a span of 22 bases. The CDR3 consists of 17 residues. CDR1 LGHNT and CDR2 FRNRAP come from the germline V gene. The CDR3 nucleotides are TGTGCTAGTGGTTTGTCCTCCCTCACTAGCCCGGGAAACGAGCAGTACTTC. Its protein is CASGLSSLTSPGNEQYF.

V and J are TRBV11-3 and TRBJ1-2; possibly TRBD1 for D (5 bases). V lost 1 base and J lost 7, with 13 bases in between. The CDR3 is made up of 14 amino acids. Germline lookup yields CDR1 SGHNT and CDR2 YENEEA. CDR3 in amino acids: CASSLASRRAGYTF. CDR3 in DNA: TGTGCCAGCAGCTTAGCGTCACGCAGGGCTGGCTACACCTTC.

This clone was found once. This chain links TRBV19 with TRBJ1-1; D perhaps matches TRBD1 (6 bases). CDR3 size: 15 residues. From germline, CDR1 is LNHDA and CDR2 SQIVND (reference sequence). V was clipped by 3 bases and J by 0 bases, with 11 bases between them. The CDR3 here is CASSISGTLNTEAFF. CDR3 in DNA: TGTGCCAGTAGTATTTCCGGGACACTGAACACTGAAGCTTTCTTT.